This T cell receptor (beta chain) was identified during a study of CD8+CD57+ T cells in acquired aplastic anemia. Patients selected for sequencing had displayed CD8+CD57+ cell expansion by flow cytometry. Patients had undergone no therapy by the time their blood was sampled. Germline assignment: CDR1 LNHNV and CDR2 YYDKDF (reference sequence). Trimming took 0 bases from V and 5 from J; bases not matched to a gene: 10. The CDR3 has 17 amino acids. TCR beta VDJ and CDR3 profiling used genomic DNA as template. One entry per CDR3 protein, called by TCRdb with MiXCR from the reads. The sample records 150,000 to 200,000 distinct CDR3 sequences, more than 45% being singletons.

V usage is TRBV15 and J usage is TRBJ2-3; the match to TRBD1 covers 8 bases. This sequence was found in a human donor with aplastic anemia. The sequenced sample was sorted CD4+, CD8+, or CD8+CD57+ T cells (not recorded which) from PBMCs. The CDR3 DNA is TGTGCCACCAGCAGAGATCAGGGGGCCACTAGAGGAGATACGCAGTATTTT. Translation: CATSRDQGATRGDTQYF.